This TCR beta chain originates from a study of patients and donors after allogeneic stem cell transplantation. V lost 0 bases and J lost 5; bases outside the gene matches: 4. CDR1 is SGHVS and CDR2 is FNYEAQ in the germline V gene. The CDR3 has 16 residues. In TCRdb, the RT-PCR reads were re-called with MiXCR into one record per CDR3 protein. The sample includes 70,000 to 95,000 distinct CDR3 sequences, around 5% seen only once; the top ten take around 3%. The table lists this clonotype with many counts. The TCR sequence derives from a human donor who was either an allogeneic HSCT recipient or a stem cell or donor lymphocyte infusion donor (not recorded which). It is not recorded whose cells these are; they may come from a transplant donor. The sequenced sample was blood, either unsorted or a sorted T cell fraction (not recorded which). The rearrangement uses TRBV7-6 and TRBJ2-3, with 11 bases matching TRBD2. The CDR3 nucleotides read TGTGCCAGCAGCTTAGCTAGCGGGGGGGCAGGAGATACGCAGTATTTT. Protein product: CASSLASGGAGDTQYF.